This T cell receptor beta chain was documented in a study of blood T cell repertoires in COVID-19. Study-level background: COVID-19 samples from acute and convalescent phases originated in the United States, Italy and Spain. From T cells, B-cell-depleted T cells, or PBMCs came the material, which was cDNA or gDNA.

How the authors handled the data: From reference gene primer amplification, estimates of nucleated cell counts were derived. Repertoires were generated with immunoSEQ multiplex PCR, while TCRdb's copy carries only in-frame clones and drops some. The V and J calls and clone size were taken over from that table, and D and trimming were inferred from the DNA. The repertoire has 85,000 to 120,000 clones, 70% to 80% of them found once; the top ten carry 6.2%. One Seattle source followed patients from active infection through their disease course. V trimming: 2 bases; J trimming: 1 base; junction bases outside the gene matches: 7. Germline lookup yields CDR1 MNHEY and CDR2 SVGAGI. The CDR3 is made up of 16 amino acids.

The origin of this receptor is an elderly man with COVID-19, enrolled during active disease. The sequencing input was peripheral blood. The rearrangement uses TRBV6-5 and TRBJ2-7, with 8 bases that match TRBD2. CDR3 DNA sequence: TGTGCCAGCAGTTACCTTTCTGCGGGAGGATCCTACGAGCAGTACTTC. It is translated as CASSYLSAGGSYEQYF.